This entry concerns a single TCR beta chain. The sample is drawn from a study of blood T cell repertoires in COVID-19. Study information: T cells, B-cell-depleted T cells, or PBMCs supplied cDNA or gDNA.

In the source study's methods: Reference gene primer amplification gave nucleated cell count estimates. Data came from immunoSEQ multiplex PCR; TCRdb stores just in-frame clones and leaves some out. The V and J calls and clone size were taken over from that table, and D and trimming were inferred from the DNA. The table lists about 170,000 clones, more than 65% of them singletons, with under 3% in the top ten. V shed 1 base and J 5 bases; nucleotides not matched to a gene: 6. This CDR3 spans 16 amino acids. The germline V gene encodes CDR1 LNHDA and CDR2 SQIVND (reference sequence). This chain joins TRBV19 and TRBJ2-1; 9 bases fit TRBD2. The source of this sequence is a human donor with acute or convalescent COVID-19. The donor label of this sample is uncertain. Sequenced material: peripheral blood. CDR3 nucleotides: TGTGCCAGTAGTATAGGGGTACTAGCGGGCAACAATGAGCAGTTCTTC. Residues: CASSIGVLAGNNEQFF.